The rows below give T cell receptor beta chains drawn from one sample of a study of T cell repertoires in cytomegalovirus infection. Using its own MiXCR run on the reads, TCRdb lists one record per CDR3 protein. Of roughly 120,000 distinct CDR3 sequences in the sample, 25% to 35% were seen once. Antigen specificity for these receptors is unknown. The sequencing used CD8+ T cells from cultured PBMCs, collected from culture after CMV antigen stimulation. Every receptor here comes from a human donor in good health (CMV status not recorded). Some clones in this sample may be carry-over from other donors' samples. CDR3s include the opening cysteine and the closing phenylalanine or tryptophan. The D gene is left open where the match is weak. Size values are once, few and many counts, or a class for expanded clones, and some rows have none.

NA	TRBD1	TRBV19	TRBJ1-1	CASSIVGTGGSRNTEAFF	TGTGCCAGTAGTATAGTAGGGACAGGGGGCTCGAGGAACACTGAAGCTTTCTTT
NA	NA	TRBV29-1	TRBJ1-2	CSVEVLDEAYGYTF	TGCAGCGTTGAAGTACTGGATGAGGCTTATGGCTACACCTTC
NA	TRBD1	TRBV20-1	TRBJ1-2	CSAREGQLANYGYTF	TGCAGTGCTAGAGAGGGACAGTTAGCTAACTATGGCTACACCTTC
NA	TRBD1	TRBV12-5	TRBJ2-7	CASGLDQGTGVYEQYF	TGTGCTAGTGGTTTGGATCAAGGGACAGGGGTCTACGAGCAGTACTTC
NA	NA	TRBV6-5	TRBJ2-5	CASGPLDSEDQETQYF	TGTGCCAGCGGCCCGTTGGACTCTGAGGACCAAGAGACCCAGTACTTC
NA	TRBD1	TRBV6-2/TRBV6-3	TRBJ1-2	CASSAYRDSNYGYTF	TGTGCCAGCAGTGCCTACCGGGACAGCAACTATGGCTACACCTTC
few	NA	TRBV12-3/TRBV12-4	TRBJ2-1	CASSLNTGLNEQFF	TGTGCCAGCAGTTTGAATACAGGGCTGAATGAGCAGTTCTTC
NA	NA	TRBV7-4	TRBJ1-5	CASSLSRGNQPQHF	TGTGCCAGCAGCTTAAGCAGAGGAAATCAGCCCCAGCATTTT
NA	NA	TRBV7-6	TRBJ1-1	CASSLGGAGTEAFF	TGTGCCAGCAGCTTAGGGGGGGCAGGCACTGAAGCTTTCTTT
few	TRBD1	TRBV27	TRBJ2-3	CASSQGQASTDTQYF	TGTGCCAGCAGCCAAGGACAGGCTAGCACAGATACGCAGTATTTT
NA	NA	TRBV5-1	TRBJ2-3	CASSLEVGDTQYF	TGCGCCAGCAGCTTGGAAGTAGGAGATACGCAGTATTTT
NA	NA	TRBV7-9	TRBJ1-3	CASRQATPYSGNTIYF	TGTGCCAGCCGACAGGCGACTCCCTACTCTGGAAACACCATATATTTT
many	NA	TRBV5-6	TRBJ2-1	CASSSGWGSSEQFF	TGTGCCAGCAGCTCCGGCTGGGGGTCCAGCGAGCAGTTCTTC
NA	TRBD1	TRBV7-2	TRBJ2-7	CASSLSPPGTVSYEQYF	TGTGCCAGCAGCCTCTCGCCACCCGGGACAGTGTCCTACGAGCAGTACTTC
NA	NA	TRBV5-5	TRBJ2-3	CASSARGAGDTQYF	TGTGCCAGCAGCGCGCGCGGGGCCGGAGATACGCAGTATTTT
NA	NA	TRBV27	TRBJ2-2	CASSYGGTGELFF	TGTGCCAGCAGTTACGGGGGCACCGGGGAGCTGTTTTTT
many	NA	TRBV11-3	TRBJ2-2	CASSLDQSGSGYTGELFF	TGTGCCAGCAGCTTAGATCAATCCGGGAGCGGATACACCGGGGAGCTGTTTTTT
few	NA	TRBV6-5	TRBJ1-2	CASSYSGDGYTF	TGTGCCAGCAGTTACTCGGGGGACGGCTACACCTTC
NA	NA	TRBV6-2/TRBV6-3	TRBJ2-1	CASSSVPGKYNEQFF	TGTGCCAGCAGCTCGGTCCCCGGGAAATACAATGAGCAGTTCTTC
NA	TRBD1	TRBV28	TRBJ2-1	CASSLAGQGVNEQFF	TGTGCCAGCAGTTTAGCGGGACAGGGGGTCAATGAGCAGTTCTTC
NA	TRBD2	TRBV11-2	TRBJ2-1	CASSLGSGGYNEQFF	TGTGCCAGCAGCTTAGGGTCGGGGGGTTACAATGAGCAGTTCTTC